This T cell receptor beta chain was obtained from a study of blood T cells in healthy people across ages. This clonotype appeared a single time. It was with a sample-barcoded 5' primer and a J-beta primer mix that a second PCR of roughly 7 to 12 cycles was run. TCRdb re-called the 5' RACE reads with MiXCR, one entry per CDR3 protein. The sample lists fewer than 700,000 distinct CDR3 sequences; around two fifths were seen once. From germline, CDR1 is MNHEY and CDR2 SVGAGI. The length of the CDR3 is 15 residues. Trimming cost V 6 bases and J 1 base, with 13 bases left between them. The TCR originated in an older man in good health. Sequencing used blood. The chain carries TRBV6-5 and TRBJ1-3; D possibly corresponds to TRBD1 (5 bases). The CDR3 DNA reads as TGTGCCAGCAGACCCTCCGGGACGTCTGGAAACACCATATATTTT. Residues: CASRPSGTSGNTIYF.